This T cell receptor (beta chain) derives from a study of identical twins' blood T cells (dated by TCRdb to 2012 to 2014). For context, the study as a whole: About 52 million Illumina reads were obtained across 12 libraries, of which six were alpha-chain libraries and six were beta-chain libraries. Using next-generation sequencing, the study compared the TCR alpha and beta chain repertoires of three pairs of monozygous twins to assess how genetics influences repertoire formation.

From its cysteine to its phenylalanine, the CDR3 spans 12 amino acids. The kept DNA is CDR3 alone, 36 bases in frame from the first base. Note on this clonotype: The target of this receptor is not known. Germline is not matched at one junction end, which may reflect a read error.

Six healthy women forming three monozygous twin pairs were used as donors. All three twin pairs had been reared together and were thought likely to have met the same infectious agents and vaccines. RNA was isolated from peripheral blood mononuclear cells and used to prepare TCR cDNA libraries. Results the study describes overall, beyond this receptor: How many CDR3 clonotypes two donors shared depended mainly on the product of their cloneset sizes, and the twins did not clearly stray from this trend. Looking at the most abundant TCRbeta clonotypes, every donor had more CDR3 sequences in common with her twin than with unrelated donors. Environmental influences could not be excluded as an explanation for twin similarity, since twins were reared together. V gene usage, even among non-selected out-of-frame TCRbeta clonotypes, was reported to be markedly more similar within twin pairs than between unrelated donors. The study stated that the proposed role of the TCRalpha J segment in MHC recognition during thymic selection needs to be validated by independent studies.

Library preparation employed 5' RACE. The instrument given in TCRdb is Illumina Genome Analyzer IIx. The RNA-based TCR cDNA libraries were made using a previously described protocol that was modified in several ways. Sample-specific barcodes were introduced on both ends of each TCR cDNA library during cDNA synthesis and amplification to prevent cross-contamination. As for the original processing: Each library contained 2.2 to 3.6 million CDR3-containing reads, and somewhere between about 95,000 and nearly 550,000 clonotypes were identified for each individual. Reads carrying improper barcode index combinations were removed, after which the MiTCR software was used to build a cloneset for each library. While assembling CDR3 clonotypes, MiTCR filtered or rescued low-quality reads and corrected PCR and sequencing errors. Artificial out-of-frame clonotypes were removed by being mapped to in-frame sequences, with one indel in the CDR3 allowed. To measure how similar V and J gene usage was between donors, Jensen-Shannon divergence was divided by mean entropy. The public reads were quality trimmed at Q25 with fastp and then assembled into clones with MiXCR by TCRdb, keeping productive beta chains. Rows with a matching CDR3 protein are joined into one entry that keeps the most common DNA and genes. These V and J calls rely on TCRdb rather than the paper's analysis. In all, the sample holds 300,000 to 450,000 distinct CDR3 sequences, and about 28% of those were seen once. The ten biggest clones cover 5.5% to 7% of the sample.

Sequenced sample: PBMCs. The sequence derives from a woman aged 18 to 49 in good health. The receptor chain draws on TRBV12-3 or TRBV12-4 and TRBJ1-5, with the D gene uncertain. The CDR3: CAISFDRQPQHF. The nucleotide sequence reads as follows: TGTGCCATCAGTTTTGATCGTCAGCCCCAGCATTTT.